These 30 T cell receptor beta chains were sequenced from one sample in a study of cytomegalovirus exposure and HLA in healthy donors. The repertoire was sequenced with immunoSEQ multiplex PCR; TCRdb's copy has only in-frame clones and lacks some. Among over 150,000 clones listed, over 85% were seen once. Sequences were obtained from PBMCs. These receptors were obtained from a woman aged 18-35 years in good health and CMV-seropositive.

This chain links TRBV27 with TRBJ1-4; D gene unclear. The germline gives CDR1 MNHEY, CDR2 SMNVEV (reference sequence). The CDR3 consists of 13 residues. Trimming left V 1 base short and J 10 bases short, with 10 bases between. The CDR3 region is CASSLLTTGKLFF. The CDR3 region has the DNA TGTGCCAGCAGTTTATTAACGACGGGAAAACTGTTTTTT. Based on the CDR3 plus reference TRBV27 and TRBJ1-4, the full variable domain is EAQVTQNPRYLITVTGKKLTVTCSQNMNHEYMSWYRQDPGLGLRQIYYSMNVEVTDKGDVPEGYKVSRKEKRNFPLILESPSPNQTSLYFCASSLLTTGKLFFGSGTQLSVL.

The rearrangement links TRBV7-2 to TRBJ1-1; 7 nucleotides match TRBD1. The trim removed 4 bases at V and 4 bases at J, leaving 12 bases unmatched. The germline V gene has CDR1 SGHTA and CDR2 FQGNSA. The CDR3 consists of 16 residues. DNA of the CDR3: TGTGCCAGCAGCTCACAGGGGTTGGGGAGCGGCACTGAAGCTTTCTTT. Its translation is CASSSQGLGSGTEAFF.

This chain links TRBV10-3 with TRBJ2-1; the match to TRBD2 covers 10 bases. Trimming cost V 5 bases and J 8 bases; bases outside gene matches: 21. The germline gives CDR1 ENHRY, CDR2 SYGVKD. The CDR3 is 19 residues long. The chain's CDR3 is CAISPPGQDLASGSDEQFF. In DNA form, the CDR3 reads TGTGCCATCAGTCCTCCGGGACAGGACCTTGCTAGCGGGAGTGATGAGCAGTTCTTC.

This clone was detected only once. The gene calls are TRBV20-1 and TRBJ2-5; D gene ambiguous. CDR3 size: 11 residues. V lost 6 bases and J lost 5, with 10 bases in between. Germline loops: CDR1 DFQATT, CDR2 SNEGSKA (reference sequence). The CDR3 here is CSARARETQYF. CDR3 sequence (DNA): TGCAGTGCCCGAGCCAGGGAGACCCAGTACTTC.

The table lists this clone with a count of one. The rearrangement joins TRBV6-1 to TRBJ2-6; D remains ambiguous. Germline-derived CDR1 and CDR2 are MNHNS and SASEGT. V was trimmed by 1 base and J by 2 bases, leaving 6 bases between them. The CDR3 loop spans 15 amino acids. Written as DNA, the CDR3 is TGTGCCAGCAGTGAAGTCCGGGCTGGGGCCAACGTCCTGACTTTC. Translation gives CASSEVRAGANVLTF.

The V and J genes are TRBV4-1 and TRBJ1-1, with D possibly being TRBD1 (5 bases). CDR1 MGHRA and CDR2 YSYEKL come from the germline V gene. CDR3 length equals 13 residues. V lost 4 bases and J 8 bases, leaving 14 bases between the germline ends. CDR3 coding DNA: TGCGCCAGCAGCCTCTTCCCCGACAGAGAAGCTTTCTTT. Protein: CASSLFPDREAFF.

This chain joins TRBV5-1 and TRBJ1-1; D not resolved. CDR1 and CDR2 from the germline V gene are SGHRS and YFSETQ. The V gene lost 4 bases and the J gene lost 7 bases, with 17 bases spanning the gap. This CDR3 has 14 amino acids. The CDR3 sequence: CASSPSPGSVEAFF. As DNA, the CDR3 is TGCGCCAGCAGCCCGAGTCCCGGGAGTGTTGAAGCTTTCTTT.

The chain recombines TRBV6-6 with TRBJ1-5; 7 nucleotides agree with TRBD1. CDR3 size: 14 residues. J lost 4 bases, V lost 6 bases, and 6 bases had no gene match. Looked up from germline, CDR1 is MNHNY and CDR2 is SVGAGI (reference sequence). CDR3 sequence reads: CASSQDRVNQPQHF. Here the CDR3 DNA reads TGTGCCAGCAGCCAAGACAGGGTTAATCAGCCCCAGCATTTT.

This chain connects TRBV5-1 to TRBJ2-6; D not certain. The CDR3 has 17 amino acids. In germline, CDR1 is SGHRS, CDR2 YFSETQ. V was trimmed by 2 bases and J by 0 bases, leaving 12 bases between them. CDR3 in amino acids: CASSFSGARSGANVLTF. The CDR3 bases are TGCGCCAGCAGCTTCTCCGGAGCCCGCTCTGGGGCCAACGTCCTGACTTTC.

The chain carries TRBV4-3 and TRBJ2-2; 10 nucleotides agree with TRBD2. V lost 4 bases, J lost 5 bases, and 10 bases stayed unmatched. The CDR3 spans 17 residues. Germline V gene sequence: CDR1 LGHNA, CDR2 YSLEER. The CDR3 DNA reads as TGCGCCAGCAGCCGTGGGGCTAGCGGGAGTCCTACCGGGGAGCTGTTTTTT. Its translation: CASSRGASGSPTGELFF.

This clone came up once. CDR3 protein: CASSQDLSGASTDTQYF. CDR3 bases: TGTGCCAGCAGCCAAGATTTAAGCGGGGCAAGCACAGATACGCAGTATTTT. The chain uses TRBV4-2 and TRBJ2-3, with 7 positions matching TRBD2. The CDR3 is 17 amino acids. Germline V gene lookup returns CDR1 LGHNA and CDR2 YNFKEQ. The ends lost 0 bases at V and 0 bases at J; junction bases unmatched: 6.

V is TRBV30 and J is TRBJ2-5, with TRBD1 matching over 10 bases. V lost 1 base, J lost 4 bases, and 3 bases stayed unmatched. Per germline, CDR1 GTSNPN and CDR2 SVGIG (reference sequence). The CDR3 has 14 residues. CDR3 in DNA: TGTGCCTGGAGTGAGACAGGGGGCGGAGAGACCCAGTACTTC. Protein: CAWSETGGGETQYF.

This clone was seen many times. This chain joins TRBV2 and TRBJ2-7; D gene unclear. The CDR3 totals 13 residues. Trimming stripped 3 bases from V and 1 base from J, with 7 bases between. Germline assignment: CDR1 SNHLY and CDR2 FYNNEI. The CDR3 bases are TGTGCCAGCAGTGACGTATTTTCCTACGAGCAGTACTTC. Protein: CASSDVFSYEQYF.

V is TRBV19 and J is TRBJ2-4, with D hard to call. The V end was cut by 6 bases, the J end by 7 bases, with 7 bases between. This CDR3 spans 11 amino acids. Germline CDR1 LNHDA, CDR2 SQIVND (reference sequence). Here the CDR3 reads CASSQANIQYF. The CDR3 nucleotides read TGTGCCAGTAGCCAGGCGAACATTCAGTACTTC.

The rearrangement joins TRBV27 to TRBJ1-2; TRBD1 might be the D (5 bases). Trimming left V 3 bases short and J 8 bases short, with 10 bases between. CDR3 length: 12 residues. Germline V CDR1 and CDR2: MNHEY, SMNVEV (reference sequence). CDR3 loop: CASSLGGRGYTF. In nucleotides, the CDR3 is TGTGCCAGCAGTTTGGGGGGAAGGGGCTACACCTTC.

V is TRBV29-1 and J is TRBJ2-7; TRBD1 is a possible D gene (5 bases). Germline assignment: CDR1 SQVTM and CDR2 ANQGSEA. The CDR3 spans 13 residues. Trimming left V 4 bases short and J 5 bases short, with 15 bases between. CDR3 loop: CSVGGRAVHEQYF. The CDR3 bases are TGCAGCGTTGGTGGCAGGGCGGTTCACGAGCAGTACTTC.

The chain carries TRBV10-1 and TRBJ2-1; 8 nucleotides match TRBD2. Germline V lookup: CDR1 WNHNN, CDR2 SYGVQD (reference sequence). The CDR3 runs 12 residues. The trim removed 0 bases at V and 12 bases at J, leaving 1 base unmatched. CDR3 DNA: TGCGCCAGCAGTGAGTCGCGGGGGGCGCAGTTCTTC. Protein: CASSESRGAQFF.

A word on this clone: The junction does not match germline at one end; this may be a read error. The CDR3 loop is CASSPRGISNTGELFF. The CDR3 DNA follows: TGTGCTAGCAGCCCCAGGGGGATTTCGAACACCGGGGAGCTGTTTTTT. The chain joins TRBV7-7 to TRBJ2-2; 7 positions agree with TRBD1. The CDR3 runs to 16 residues. Germline values: CDR1 SSHAT, CDR2 FNYEAQ (reference sequence).

The chain uses TRBV18 and TRBJ1-2; D is possibly TRBD1 (6 bases). CDR3 size: 13 residues. Germline CDR1 is KGHSH and CDR2 is LQKENI. The V end was cut by 5 bases, the J end by 8 bases, with 15 bases between. CDR3 protein: CASSTTQGSGYTF. In nucleotides, the CDR3 is TGTGCCAGCTCAACCACACAGGGTAGCGGCTACACCTTC. The full variable domain, with the rest looked up from reference TRBV18 and TRBJ1-2, is NAGVMQNPRHLVRRRGQEARLRCSPMKGHSHVYWYRQLPEEGLKFMVYLQKENIIDESGMPKERFSAEFPKEGPSILRIQQVVRGDSAAYFCASSTTQGSGYTFGSGTRLTVV.

The chain uses TRBV10-3 and TRBJ2-7; TRBD1 agrees at 7 bases. This CDR3 contains 15 residues. Per germline, CDR1 ENHRY and CDR2 SYGVKD. The ends lost 2 bases at V and 3 bases at J; junction bases unmatched: 7. The CDR3 loop reads CAISEVDRAIYEQYF. CDR3 bases: TGTGCCATCAGTGAGGTTGACAGGGCGATCTACGAGCAGTACTTC.

The chain recombines TRBV7-8 with TRBJ2-7; 10 nucleotides align to TRBD2. Germline V gives CDR1 SGHVS, CDR2 FQNEAQ. This CDR3 contains 16 residues. Trimming took 3 bases from V and 3 from J; bases not matched to a gene: 8. CDR3 nucleotide sequence: TGTGCCAGCAGCTTGCTGACTAGCGGGTCTGGCTACGAGCAGTACTTC. It translates to CASSLLTSGSGYEQYF. Complete variable domain (other parts from reference TRBV7-8 and TRBJ2-7): GAGVSQSPRYKVAKRGQDVALRCDPISGHVSLFWYQQALGQGPEFLTYFQNEAQLDKSGLPSDRFFAERPEGSVSTLKIQRTQQEDSAVYLCASSLLTSGSGYEQYFGPGTRLTVT.

This sequence joins TRBV19 and TRBJ2-3, with 11 nucleotides matching TRBD2. Germline V gene data show CDR1 as LNHDA and CDR2 as SQIVND (reference sequence). CDR3 size: 18 residues. J was trimmed by 5 bases and V by 4 bases; bases with no gene match: 14. The CDR3 nucleotides read TGTGCCAGTAGTACGGGACTAGCGGTGTTAGGGTGGGAAGATACGCAGTATTTT. It translates to CASSTGLAVLGWEDTQYF. Supplemented by reference TRBV19 and TRBJ2-3, the full variable domain reads DGGITQSPKYLFRKEGQNVTLSCEQNLNHDAMYWYRQDPGQGLRLIYYSQIVNDFQKGDIAEGYSVSREKKESFPLTVTSAQKNPTAFYLCASSTGLAVLGWEDTQYFGPGTRLTVL.

The chain uses TRBV19 and TRBJ1-5, with 7 bases that match TRBD1. After removal of 9 bases from V and 0 bases from J, the junction contained 8 bases not matched to a gene. The CDR3 spans 15 residues. CDR1 and CDR2 from the germline V gene are LNHDA and SQIVND (reference sequence). The CDR3 DNA reads as TGTGCCAGCATGACAGGGCTGAGTAGCAATCAGCCCCAGCATTTT. Its translation: CASMTGLSSNQPQHF.

The chain couples TRBV27 to TRBJ2-7, with 11 bases that match TRBD2. The CDR3 is 14 residues long. Germline CDR1 MNHEY, CDR2 SMNVEV (reference sequence). V lost 3 bases, J lost 5 bases, and 3 bases stayed unmatched. The CDR3 DNA reads as TGTGCCAGCAGTTTTGTAGCGGGAGGGCACGAGCAGTACTTC. Translated, it gives CASSFVAGGHEQYF.

The rearrangement links TRBV7-9 to TRBJ1-2; possible D gene TRBD1, 6 bases. The CDR3 length is 13 residues. CDR1 is SEHNR and CDR2 is FQNEAQ in the germline V gene (reference sequence). V was clipped by 5 bases and J by 4 bases, with 11 bases between them. CDR3 bases: TGTGCCAGCAGCCCGACAGGAATCTATGGCTACACCTTC. Encoded protein: CASSPTGIYGYTF. Full variable domain (missing parts from reference TRBV7-9 and TRBJ1-2): DTGVSQNPRHKITKRGQNVTFRCDPISEHNRLYWYRQTLGQGPEFLTYFQNEAQLEKSRLLSDRFSAERPKGSFSTLEIQRTEQGDSAMYLCASSPTGIYGYTFGSGTRLTVV.

Remarks on this clone: The same CDR3 arises from other DNA sequences in this sample as well. This chain joins TRBV20-1 and TRBJ2-7; no reliable D call. The CDR3 is 11 amino acids. Germline-derived CDR1 and CDR2 are DFQATT and SNEGSKA (reference sequence). Trimming cost V 0 bases and J 5 bases, with 5 bases left between them. CDR3 loop: CSARDSDEQYF. CDR3 coding DNA: TGCAGTGCTAGAGACTCGGACGAGCAGTACTTC.

The rearrangement uses TRBV7-3 and TRBJ2-5; D might be TRBD1 (5 bases). Trimming removed 5 bases at V and 7 bases at J, with 17 bases between. The CDR3 runs to 14 residues. The germline V gene has CDR1 SGHTA and CDR2 FQGTGA. The CDR3 DNA reads as TGTGCCAGCAGCCCCAGGGAAGGGCTAGGGACCCAGTACTTC. Its translation is CASSPREGLGTQYF.

This clone was picked up many times. The gene calls are TRBV10-1 and TRBJ1-1; D unresolved. V lost 6 bases and J 3 bases, leaving 11 bases between the germline ends. Germline V gives CDR1 WNHNN, CDR2 SYGVQD (reference sequence). The CDR3 loop spans 13 amino acids. CDR3: CASRASMDTEAFF. CDR3 DNA: TGCGCCAGCAGGGCCAGTATGGACACTGAAGCTTTCTTT.

The V and J genes are TRBV2 and TRBJ2-1, with no clear D. V was clipped by 3 bases and J by 5 bases, with 11 bases between them. The CDR3 runs to 14 residues. The V gene's germline CDR1 is SNHLY and CDR2 FYNNEI. CDR3 amino acids: CASSDRSVDNEQFF. Written as DNA, the CDR3 is TGTGCCAGCAGTGATAGATCCGTAGACAATGAGCAGTTCTTC.

This clone occurred a few times. The chain combines TRBV19 with TRBJ2-7, with a tentative D call TRBD2 (6 bases). The CDR3 is 17 amino acids. Germline V lookup: CDR1 LNHDA, CDR2 SQIVND (reference sequence). Trimming removed 5 bases at V and 1 base at J, with 21 bases between. CDR3 nucleotides: TGTGCCAGTAGTCCCGCCCAGCAGGACTACTCTTCCTACGAGCAGTACTTC. It specifies CASSPAQQDYSSYEQYF.